Below, 24 T cell receptor beta chains from the same sample are listed, as sequenced in a study of cytomegalovirus exposure and HLA in healthy donors. PCR involved 60 Vbeta and 13 Jbeta primers. Assay: immunoSEQ multiplex PCR; the TCRdb copy retains only in-frame clones and omits some. This sample has 120,000 to 150,000 clones, with roughly three quarters found just once. The specimen was PBMCs. These receptors came from a man aged 18 to 30 in good health and CMV-seronegative.

The chain recombines TRBV5-5 with TRBJ2-7; D is possibly TRBD1 (5 bases). Germline loops: CDR1 SGHKS, CDR2 YYEKEE (reference sequence). The CDR3 runs to 13 residues. Between the trimmed V and J ends, which lost 5 bases and 0 bases, there was a span of 9 bases. CDR3 sequence (DNA): TGTGCCAGCAGTGGGGCAAGCTCCTACGAGCAGTACTTC. Amino acid sequence: CASSGASSYEQYF.

The chain couples TRBV14 to TRBJ1-2; the match to TRBD1 covers 8 bases. Unmatched junction bases numbered 2, after V lost 4 bases and J lost 4 bases. The germline V gene encodes CDR1 SGHDN and CDR2 FVKESK. This CDR3 is built from 13 residues. CDR3 protein: CASSPGTGYGYTF. CDR3 nucleotide sequence: TGTGCCAGCAGCCCCGGGACAGGCTATGGCTACACCTTC.

The V call is TRBV2, the J call TRBJ2-1; TRBD2 is a possible D gene (7 bases). With 4 bases removed from V and 6 bases from J, the gap between germline ends came to 13 bases. The CDR3 spans 14 residues. Germline V CDR1 and CDR2: SNHLY, FYNNEI. The CDR3 DNA follows: TGTGCCAGCAGTGTGAGGGGGGGCTCCAATGAGCAGTTCTTC. It translates to CASSVRGGSNEQFF.

The V and J genes are TRBV4-3 and TRBJ1-3; TRBD1 might be the D (6 bases). Trimming removed 8 bases from V and 0 bases from J, with 11 bases in between. CDR3 size: 14 residues. Germline CDR1 and CDR2: LGHNA and YSLEER. The CDR3 bases are TGCGCCAGCTCCCAGGGGCACTCTGGAAACACCATATATTTT. Amino acid sequence: CASSQGHSGNTIYF.

This rearrangement joins TRBV9 to TRBJ2-7, with TRBD2 matching over 9 bases. CDR1 and CDR2 (germline): SGDLS, YYNGEE. This CDR3 has 15 residues. The V and J ends lost 0 bases and 2 bases, in that order; junction bases with no gene match: 3. In nucleotides, the CDR3 is TGTGCCAGCAGCGTAGAAGGGACTAGCCCCTACGAGCAGTACTTC. This sequence encodes CASSVEGTSPYEQYF. Drawing the rest from reference TRBV9 and TRBJ2-7, the complete variable domain is DSGVTQTPKHLITATGQRVTLRCSPRSGDLSVYWYQQSLDQGLQFLIQYYNGEERAKGNILERFSAQQFPDLHSELNLSSLELGDSALYFCASSVEGTSPYEQYFGPGTRLTVT.

The V call is TRBV6-1, the J call TRBJ1-2; TRBD1 agrees at 10 bases. This CDR3 is built from 15 residues. The germline CDR1 and CDR2 sequences are MNHNS and SASEGT. V lost 5 bases to trimming and J lost 5 bases; unmatched junction nucleotides: 8. The CDR3: CASSPDRGTEYGYTF. The CDR3, as DNA: TGTGCCAGCAGTCCGGACAGGGGGACGGAGTATGGCTACACCTTC.

V is TRBV6-6 and J is TRBJ1-5, with TRBD1 matching 9 bases. Germline V gene data show CDR1 as MNHNY and CDR2 as SVGAGI (reference sequence). The CDR3 runs to 16 residues. J gave up 5 bases and V 0 bases, and 5 bases lay outside the gene matches. In DNA form, the CDR3 reads TGTGCCAGCAGTTACTCGGAACAGGGGGCTGATCAGCCCCAGCATTTT. It codes for CASSYSEQGADQPQHF.

A single count supports this clone. J is TRBJ1-6 and V is TRBV30; a weak D match, TRBD1 (5 bases). The V end was cut by 1 base, the J end by 5 bases, with 24 bases between. The CDR3 has 19 amino acids. Germline CDR1 GTSNPN, CDR2 SVGIG (reference sequence). CDR3 region: CAWSEPGSSPGFDNSPLHF. The CDR3 nucleotides are TGTGCCTGGAGTGAACCAGGGTCCTCCCCGGGCTTTGATAATTCACCCCTCCACTTT. Variable domain in full (rest from reference TRBV30 and TRBJ1-6): SQTIHQWPATLVQPVGSPLSLECTVEGTSNPNLYWYRQAAGRGLQLLFYSVGIGQISSEVPQNLSASRPQDRQFILSSKKLLLSDSGFYLCAWSEPGSSPGFDNSPLHFGNGTRLTVT.

Worth noting for this clone: At one of its ends the junction is not consistent with the germline gene, which may arise from a read error. This chain connects TRBV5-4 to TRBJ2-5; the match to TRBD1 covers 9 bases. The CDR3 runs 14 residues. CDR1 and CDR2 (germline): SGHNT, YYREEE (reference sequence). The CDR3: CASSLDRGVETQYF. CDR3 nucleotide sequence: TGTGCCAGCAGTTTGGACAGGGGCGTCGAGACCCAGTACTTC.

The chain is built from TRBV4-3 and TRBJ2-3; a possible D gene is TRBD2 (6 bases). The CDR3 is 20 amino acids. Between the trimmed V and J ends, which lost 0 bases and 3 bases, there was a span of 25 bases. The V gene's germline CDR1 is LGHNA and CDR2 YSLEER. CDR3 sequence: CASSQERDVEGGAPTDTQYF. CDR3 bases: TGCGCCAGCAGCCAAGAACGCGACGTGGAGGGCGGGGCCCCAACAGATACGCAGTATTTT.

Here the CDR3 reads CATHGDGAYEQYF. The CDR3 bases are TGTGCCACCCATGGTGACGGAGCCTACGAGCAGTACTTC. V gene TRBV30 combines with J gene TRBJ2-7, with D unresolved. This CDR3 comprises 13 residues. Germline CDR1 GTSNPN, CDR2 SVGIG (reference sequence). Trimming shortened V by 8 bases and J by 2 bases, and 16 bases separated the two germline ends.

This chain joins TRBV2 and TRBJ2-7; 9 positions match TRBD1. CDR3 length equals 14 residues. Per germline, CDR1 SNHLY and CDR2 FYNNEI. With V trimmed by 6 bases and J by 5 bases, 8 bases remained unmatched. The DNA for the CDR3 is TGTGCCAGCAGGCGGGACAGGGAATTGGACGAGCAGTACTTC. Residues: CASRRDRELDEQYF.

The rearrangement links TRBV9 to TRBJ1-3; 7 nucleotides align to TRBD1. CDR3 size: 18 residues. V was clipped by 2 bases and J by 0 bases; unmatched bases: 11. Germline V gives CDR1 SGDLS, CDR2 YYNGEE. The CDR3 sequence is CASSVHRTGGLSGNTIYF. The CDR3 DNA sequence: TGTGCCAGCAGCGTCCACCGGACAGGCGGTCTCTCTGGAAACACCATATATTTT.

V usage is TRBV27 and J usage is TRBJ1-6; D is undetermined. The germline V and J ends were trimmed by 5 bases and 6 bases, with 14 bases remaining between them. Germline CDR1 and CDR2: MNHEY and SMNVEV (reference sequence). CDR3 length equals 15 residues. The CDR3 DNA is TGTGCCAGCAGTAGCCGAACAGTTACTAATTCACCCCTCCACTTT. This encodes CASSSRTVTNSPLHF.

The chain links TRBV6-5 to TRBJ1-2; D uncertain. CDR3 length: 12 amino acids. Trimming stripped 6 bases from V and 4 bases from J, with 9 bases between. Germline CDR1 and CDR2: MNHEY and SVGAGI. The DNA of the CDR3 is TGTGCCAGCAGGTGGAGTTTCTATGGCTACACCTTC. Protein product: CASRWSFYGYTF.

The rearrangement joins TRBV2 to TRBJ2-2; 9 bases fit TRBD2. In germline, CDR1 is SNHLY, CDR2 FYNNEI. The CDR3 runs 14 residues. With 7 bases clipped from V and 5 bases from J, the junction kept 5 bases outside the gene matches. In DNA, the CDR3 is TGTGCCAGCAAGGCGGGGGGGAGGACCGGGGAGCTGTTTTTT. It codes for CASKAGGRTGELFF.

The chain recombines TRBV5-1 with TRBJ2-1; TRBD1 is a possible D gene (6 bases). Trimming stripped 0 bases from V and 2 bases from J, with 15 bases between. Germline loops: CDR1 SGHRS, CDR2 YFSETQ. The CDR3 consists of 17 residues. CDR3 DNA sequence: TGCGCCAGCAGCTTGGGGGTAGGCAGGGGCCCCTACAATGAGCAGTTCTTC. Translated, it gives CASSLGVGRGPYNEQFF.

The chain employs TRBV29-1 and TRBJ2-7, with 9 bases that match TRBD1. CDR1 and CDR2 (germline): SQVTM, ANQGSEA. The CDR3 runs to 13 residues. J lost 3 bases, V lost 3 bases, and 3 bases had no gene match. In nucleotides, the CDR3 is TGCAGCGTTGAGGGGGGACAGGGCTACGAGCAGTACTTC. This codes for CSVEGGQGYEQYF.

The rearrangement uses TRBV18 and TRBJ2-7; D is uncertain. The V and J ends lost 4 bases and 5 bases respectively, with 12 bases between them. The CDR3 covers 13 residues. CDR1 and CDR2 (germline): KGHSH, LQKENI. The CDR3, as DNA: TGTGCCAGCTCACTTGACTCAGCCAACGAGCAGTACTTC. Translation gives CASSLDSANEQYF.

This clone appeared a few times. The chain uses TRBV5-6 and TRBJ1-1; D is possibly TRBD1 (5 bases). Germline V gene lookup returns CDR1 SGHDT and CDR2 YYEEEE. The CDR3 loop spans 14 amino acids. V dropped 0 bases and J dropped 7 bases, with 13 bases sitting between them. CDR3 nucleotide sequence: TGTGCCAGCAGCTTGGCGGGCAGGGCCCTTGAAGCTTTCTTT. This gives the protein CASSLAGRALEAFF.

As concerns this clone: Within the sample, other DNA sequences also encode this same CDR3. The CDR3 DNA sequence: TGTGCCTGGAGCAGGACAGGCTACGAGCAGTACTTC. Protein sequence: CAWSRTGYEQYF. The gene calls are TRBV30 and TRBJ2-7; 7 bases match TRBD1. The V gene's germline CDR1 is GTSNPN and CDR2 SVGIG (reference sequence). CDR3 length: 12 residues. Trimming at V came to 3 bases and at J to 3 bases, leaving 2 bases not matched to a gene.

Points on this clone: The same CDR3 can be traced to other DNA sequences in this sample. V and J are TRBV21-1 and TRBJ1-2; the table's D gene call, TRBD1, was not cross checked with the DNA. TRBV21-1 is reported as a pseudogene. This CDR3 has 14 amino acids. This CDR3 is CASSQGTGNYGYTF. For the CDR3, the DNA is TGTGCCAGTAGCCAGGGGACAGGGAATTATGGCTACACCTTC.

This clone has just one count. This sequence joins TRBV5-4 and TRBJ2-7, with 10 positions matching TRBD1. Germline V gene data show CDR1 as SGHNT and CDR2 as YYREEE (reference sequence). The CDR3 covers 16 residues. Losses at the gene ends were 4 bases for V and 5 bases for J; bases not matched to a gene: 12. This CDR3 is CASSGGTGATLHEQYF. For the CDR3, the DNA is TGTGCCAGCAGCGGCGGGACAGGGGCTACTCTTCACGAGCAGTACTTC.

V gene TRBV5-1 combines with J gene TRBJ1-5, with D perhaps matching TRBD1 (6 bases). The CDR3 loop spans 15 amino acids. V lost 0 bases and J lost 4, with 11 bases in between. The germline CDR1 and CDR2 sequences are SGHRS and YFSETQ. The DNA for the CDR3 is TGCGCCAGCAGCTTGGCCGGGACAAAGAATCAGCCCCAGCATTTT. Translated, it gives CASSLAGTKNQPQHF. Filled out from reference TRBV5-1 and TRBJ1-5, the complete variable domain reads KAGVTQTPRYLIKTRGQQVTLSCSPISGHRSVSWYQQTPGQGLQFLFEYFSETQRNKGNFPGRFSGRQFSNSRSEMNVSTLELGDSALYLCASSLAGTKNQPQHFGDGTRLSIL.